Below are 11 T cell receptor beta chains sequenced from a single sample in a study of cytomegalovirus exposure and HLA in healthy donors. PCR amplification relied on 60 Vbeta primers (plus 13 Jbeta primers). The repertoire was sequenced with immunoSEQ multiplex PCR; TCRdb's copy has only in-frame clones and lacks some. This sample has roughly 110,000 clones, with approximately 76% found just once. Sequencing used PBMCs. The receptors were sampled from a young man in good health and CMV-seronegative.

The J gene is TRBJ1-4, the V gene TRBV15; D not certain. Deletions cut 0 bases from V and 0 bases from J, with 5 bases between. The CDR3 has 15 residues. Germline CDR1 LNHNV, CDR2 YYDKDF (reference sequence). The CDR3 sequence: CATSRDPATNEKLFF. As DNA, the CDR3 is TGTGCCACCAGCAGAGACCCTGCAACTAATGAAAAACTGTTTTTT.

J is TRBJ1-2 and V is TRBV9; D call uncertain. The length of the CDR3 is 13 residues. V was clipped by 0 bases and J by 1 base, with 4 bases between them. Germline V gene lookup returns CDR1 SGDLS and CDR2 YYNGEE. CDR3 region: CASSVASNYGYTF. The CDR3 DNA reads as TGTGCCAGCAGCGTAGCGAGTAACTATGGCTACACCTTC.

Comment on this clone: A read error may account for a junction end that differs from germline. This rearrangement joins TRBV10-3 to TRBJ1-2; the D is unclear. Germline V gives CDR1 ENHRY, CDR2 SYGVKD. The CDR3 length is 12 residues. CDR3 sequence reads: CAISEPGGAGVF. CDR3 DNA: TGTGCCATCAGTGAGCCCGGTGGAGCCGGCGTATTC.

This chain uses TRBV5-1 with TRBJ2-5; D is uncertain. Germline V gene data show CDR1 as SGHRS and CDR2 as YFSETQ. The V gene lost 4 bases and the J gene lost 4 bases, with 11 bases spanning the gap. The CDR3 length is 13 residues. CDR3 residues: CASSLTLGETQYF. CDR3 sequence (DNA): TGCGCCAGCAGCCTAACCCTAGGAGAGACCCAGTACTTC.

The chain employs TRBV7-6 and TRBJ2-3; TRBD2 aligns across 14 bases. This CDR3 spans 17 amino acids. Germline trimming cut 1 base from V and 6 bases from J; bases unmatched to any gene: 6. CDR1 is SGHVS and CDR2 is FNYEAQ in the germline V gene. CDR3 loop: CASSLVTSGGAIDTQYF. For the CDR3, the DNA is TGTGCCAGCAGCTTAGTGACTAGCGGGGGGGCCATCGATACGCAGTATTTT.

V usage is TRBV4-2 and J usage is TRBJ1-4; D ambiguous. Trimming cost V 0 bases and J 8 bases, with 13 bases left between them. CDR3 length: 15 residues. CDR1 is LGHNA and CDR2 is YNFKEQ in the germline V gene. The CDR3: CASSQESASGEKLFF. As DNA, the CDR3 is TGTGCCAGCAGCCAAGAATCCGCGTCGGGAGAAAAACTGTTTTTT.

The chain uses TRBV18 and TRBJ1-4, with 8 bases matching TRBD1. The CDR3 has 18 amino acids. In germline, CDR1 is KGHSH, CDR2 LQKENI. V gave up 1 base and J gave up 3 bases; unmatched junction bases: 10. For the CDR3, the DNA is TGTGCCAGCTCACCACTCTATCAGGGGGCGTCTCCTAATGAAAAACTGTTTTTT. It encodes CASSPLYQGASPNEKLFF.

This sequence joins TRBV6-6 and TRBJ2-5; D perhaps matches TRBD2 (5 bases). V lost 6 bases and J lost 1, with 12 bases in between. The length of the CDR3 is 14 residues. Germline CDR1 is MNHNY and CDR2 is SVGAGI (reference sequence). The CDR3 sequence is CASSPAAGQETQYF. In DNA form, the CDR3 reads TGTGCCAGCAGCCCGGCGGCGGGCCAAGAGACCCAGTACTTC.

This clone was picked up a small number of times. The chain links TRBV5-4 to TRBJ1-1; 10 bases are a match to TRBD1. V lost 3 bases to trimming and J lost 1 base; unmatched junction nucleotides: 3. CDR1 SGHNT and CDR2 YYREEE come from the germline V gene (reference sequence). The CDR3 spans 15 residues. This CDR3 reads CASSSRDRGNTEAFF. The CDR3 region has the DNA TGTGCCAGCAGCTCGAGGGACAGGGGGAACACTGAAGCTTTCTTT.

The rearrangement joins TRBV5-1 to TRBJ2-5; 7 bases align to TRBD1. V gave up 3 bases and J gave up 7 bases; unmatched junction bases: 9. Germline V CDR1 and CDR2: SGHRS, YFSETQ. The CDR3 loop spans 14 amino acids. The CDR3: CASSSGQSSGTQYF. CDR3 nucleotides: TGCGCCAGCAGCTCGGGACAGTCCTCGGGGACCCAGTACTTC.

The rearrangement joins TRBV29-1 to TRBJ2-1, with 9 bases identical to TRBD1. Per the germline V gene, CDR1 is SQVTM and CDR2 is ANQGSEA. V shed 8 bases and J 8 bases; nucleotides not matched to a gene: 16. The length of the CDR3 is 15 residues. The CDR3 region is CSFPGTGYQGDEQFF. The DNA of the CDR3 is TGCAGCTTCCCCGGGACAGGGTATCAGGGCGATGAGCAGTTCTTC.